This T cell receptor (beta chain) stems from a study of chemoradiotherapy in HPV16-positive cancers. Clones were read by immunoSEQ multiplex PCR, and TCRdb kept only the in-frame ones, dropping some. The sample includes 25,000 to 30,000 clones, 85% to 95% seen only once; the top ten take 22%. Germline CDR1 MNHEY, CDR2 SMNVEV (reference sequence). V was pared by 2 bases and J by 10 bases, with 15 bases between. The CDR3 extends over 14 amino acids. The chain recombines TRBV27 with TRBJ2-1; D may be TRBD1 (7 bases). The clonotype was recovered from a human donor with HPV-associated anogenital cancer. The sequencing here drew on blood, taken from a patient who underwent chemoradiotherapy. The CDR3: CASSLGPRGAEQFF. CDR3 nucleotides: TGTGCCAGCAGTTTAGGGCCCAGGGGGGCCGAGCAGTTCTTC.